Below, 8 T cell receptor beta chains from the same sample are listed, as sequenced in a study of Graves' ophthalmopathy and Graves' hyperthyroidism. Scientists amplified the TCR beta CDR3 regions from RNA transcripts. An initial RT-PCR round employing HTBI primers preceded a second-round multiplex PCR. Via MiXCR, TCRdb re-called the multiplex PCR reads, giving one row per CDR3 protein. The profile shows 500,000 to 800,000 distinct CDR3 sequences, about two fifths of them singletons. Sequencing was carried out using peripheral blood. These receptors were collected from an adult man with Graves' ophthalmopathy.

Details on this clonotype: The CDR3 ends on some other residue instead of the conserved phenylalanine or tryptophan, so this is likely a read error. The limits of the CDR3 on the DNA are not certain, so only TCRdb's listed CDR3 is given. This chain joins TRBV29-1 and TRBJ2-7; TRBD1, as called in the table, went unchecked against the DNA. The germline gives CDR1 SQVTM, CDR2 ANQGSEA. Including both end residues, the CDR3 is 12 amino acids long. The CDR3 is CSVEVRDHERYL.

In its sample, this clonotype was seen a few times. V is TRBV19 and J is TRBJ2-2; D is undetermined. CDR3 length equals 15 residues. Germline values: CDR1 LNHDA, CDR2 SQIVND (reference sequence). Trimming cost V 5 bases and J 4 bases, with 14 bases left between them. CDR3: CASSLRNPSTGELFF. The CDR3 DNA sequence: TGTGCCAGTAGTCTCAGAAACCCGAGCACCGGGGAGCTGTTTTTT.

This clonotype was recorded at least ten times. The chain joins TRBV2 to TRBJ2-2; TRBD1 aligns across 8 bases. CDR1 and CDR2 (germline): SNHLY, FYNNEI. CDR3 length: 14 residues. J gave up 6 bases and V 6 bases, and 6 bases lay outside the gene matches. The CDR3 spells CASRADRGAGELFF. DNA of the CDR3: TGTGCCAGCAGAGCAGACAGGGGAGCCGGGGAGCTGTTTTTT.

The chain employs TRBV6-5 and TRBJ1-1; 7 bases match TRBD1. The germline V gene encodes CDR1 MNHEY and CDR2 SVGAGI. The CDR3 length is 15 residues. V dropped 2 bases and J dropped 1; count of bases not matched to a gene: 4. The chain's CDR3 is CASSYRTGRNTEAFF. The CDR3, as DNA: TGTGCCAGCAGTTACAGGACAGGACGGAACACTGAAGCTTTCTTT.

This clonotype was observed many times. This chain links TRBV7-2 with TRBJ1-4; 9 bases align to TRBD1. Germline CDR1 reads SGHTA; CDR2 reads FQGNSA. V shed 5 bases and J 8 bases; nucleotides not matched to a gene: 9. The CDR3 contains 15 residues. As DNA, the CDR3 is TGTGCCAGCAGCGTTTGGGGACAGGGTGACGAAAAACTGTTTTTT. Translation gives CASSVWGQGDEKLFF.

V usage is TRBV29-1 and J usage is TRBJ2-2; D possibly corresponds to TRBD2 (6 bases). Germline V gene lookup returns CDR1 SQVTM and CDR2 ANQGSEA. The CDR3 loop spans 14 amino acids. V was pared by 6 bases and J by 2 bases, with 13 bases between. This chain's CDR3 is CSVGRDCNTGELFF. Here the CDR3 DNA reads TGCAGCGTGGGCCGGGACTGCAACACCGGGGAGCTGTTTTTT.

This clonotype appeared many times. The rearrangement uses TRBV12-3 or TRBV12-4 and TRBJ2-7; 8 bases are shared with TRBD1. There are 14 residues in the CDR3. Germline trimming cut 6 bases from V and 1 base from J; bases unmatched to any gene: 5. This CDR3 is CASRTGTGSYEQYF. The CDR3 coding sequence is TGTGCCAGCAGGACCGGGACAGGTTCCTACGAGCAGTACTTC.

This clonotype has a count of ten or more. The chain combines TRBV7-6 with TRBJ1-3; the match to TRBD1 covers 7 bases. Unmatched junction bases numbered 11, after V lost 5 bases and J lost 4 bases. CDR1 SGHVS and CDR2 FNYEAQ come from the germline V gene. This CDR3 has 16 amino acids. CDR3 coding DNA: TGTGCCAGCAGCGGTTCGACAGGGTGGCAAGGAAACACCATATATTTT. Protein sequence: CASSGSTGWQGNTIYF.